The source of this TCR beta chain is a study of T cells after posttransplantation cyclophosphamide. Some clones are missing from TCRdb's copy, which holds only in-frame ones; the method was immunoSEQ multiplex PCR. The sample includes some 61,000 clones, about 94% seen only once; the top ten take approximately 2.7%. Material for sequencing was PBMCs. The receptor's source is a woman under 40 in good health and a related stem cell transplant donor.

The chain's CDR3 is CASKGGISGGHEQFF. CDR3 bases: TGTGCCAGCAAGGGAGGAATTAGCGGGGGGCATGAGCAGTTCTTC. This chain joins TRBV7-2 and TRBJ2-1; 10 nucleotides align to TRBD2. The germline V gene encodes CDR1 SGHTA and CDR2 FQGNSA. The ends lost 7 bases at V and 8 bases at J; junction bases unmatched: 11. This CDR3 is 15 amino acids long.